This is a list of T cell receptor beta chains from one sample in a study of T cell changes during pregnancy in multiple sclerosis. The repertoire was sequenced with immunoSEQ multiplex PCR; TCRdb's copy has only in-frame clones and lacks some. The repertoire includes 25,000 to 40,000 clones, roughly 87% of them detected once, and approximately 8% sits in the top ten. The sequenced sample was CD8+ T cells from peripheral blood mononuclear cells, obtained before pregnancy. These receptors were collected from a female donor with multiple sclerosis, enrolled in a pregnancy study. Each CDR3 is given with its conserved first and last residue.

>TRBJ2-5|TRBV5-1
CASSPEQGSQETQYF
>TRBJ2-5|TRBV13
CASSSPRLYQETQYF
>TRBJ1-4|TRBV5-6
CASSLRLFNEKLFF
>TRBJ2-7|TRBV4-2
CASSPGTGDYEQYF
>TRBJ2-5|TRBV5-4
CASSLQAPFQTQYF
>TRBJ2-2|TRBV28
CASSFRLAYDTGELFF
>TRBJ2-4|TRBV4-2
CASSHPGQGARVLDF
>TRBJ2-3|TRBV5-1
CASSLMGQGTPDTQYF
>TRBJ2-2|TRBV4-2
CASSQEGGREGPGTGELFF
>TRBJ2-7|TRBV28
CASRLEGDEQYF
>TRBJ1-5|TRBV28
CASSLGTDNQPQHF
>TRBJ2-1|TRBV13
CASRYRGFSYNEQFF
>TRBJ2-1|TRBV27
CASSSLLAGGQSYNEQFF
>TRBJ2-5|TRBV6-6
CASSYSWADQETQYF
>TRBJ2-5|TRBV6-5
CASSASGGEETQYF
>TRBJ1-6|TRBV13
CASSLGQGNSPLHF
>TRBJ2-1|TRBV28
CASNPTGARSEQFF
>TRBJ1-1|TRBV9
CASSVGDRAIRDTEAFF
>TRBJ1-1|TRBV27
CASGHGLYTEAFF
>TRBJ2-1|TRBV7-9
CASSLDAGYDEQFF
>TRBJ1-1|TRBV19
CASSIQQNTEAFF
>TRBJ1-1|TRBV6-5
CASSYSDSFYTEAFF
>TRBJ1-5|TRBV5-5
CASSLVEGQPQHF
>TRBJ1-2|TRBV28
CASSPRTVWGGGYTF
>TRBJ1-1|TRBV19
CASSTTGTGIDEAFF
>TRBJ2-1|TRBV23-1
CASNLAGGRDEQFF
>TRBJ2-7|TRBV6-5
CASRDRGGKQYF
>TRBJ2-7|TRBV19
CASSPSPGYYEQYF
>TRBJ2-1|TRBV11-2
CASRHGQGQNEQFF
>TRBJ2-1|TRBV27
CASRSGLSSSYNEQFF
>TRBJ1-1|TRBV11-1
CASSLTGGTEAFF
>TRBJ2-7|TRBV19
CASSMQPGGRLYEQYF
>TRBJ1-4|TRBV7-9
CASSLGGSLGVPNEKLFF
>TRBJ1-1|TRBV7-9
CASSLSWNTEAFF
>TRBJ2-3|TRBV4-1
CASSHSGGKPTDTQYF
>TRBJ2-3|TRBV28
CASSDPVVLDFHTDTQYF
>TRBJ2-3|TRBV6-4
CASSLAGEGTDTQYF
>TRBJ1-1|TRBV4-3
CASSLLAGNTEAFF
>TRBJ2-5|TRBV2
CANKGYLTSAEETQYF
>TRBJ1-4|TRBV15
CATSESPGDPEKLFF
>TRBJ1-6|TRBV5-5
CASSYGQGPGSLHF
>TRBJ2-7|TRBV6-1
CASRQGAGEQYF
>TRBJ1-6|TRBV4-3
CASSQETSQSSYNSPLHF
>TRBJ1-1|TRBV9
CASSTGGDTEAFF
>TRBJ1-5|TRBV6-5
CASSSGTENQPQHF
>-|TRBV19
CASSIRFLGRDSYEQYF
>TRBJ2-1|TRBV6-4
CASSDGGGYNEQFF
>TRBJ2-2|TRBV27
CASSPPSGLYTGELFF
>TRBJ2-2|TRBV4-1
CASSQDDRGETGELFF
>TRBJ1-6|TRBV6-5
CASTEQSSYNSPLHF
>TRBJ2-7|TRBV27
CASNENSYEQYF
>TRBJ1-1|TRBV5-1
CASSFTENTEAFF
>TRBJ2-4|TRBV5-1
CASSLAGGRSKNIQYF
>TRBJ2-3|TRBV11-2
CASSLSRTETGDTQYF